Below, 9 T cell receptor beta chains from the same sample are listed, as sequenced in a study of cytomegalovirus exposure and HLA in healthy donors. 60 Vbeta and 13 Jbeta primers were used in PCR. TCRdb keeps only in-frame clones here, not all; method: immunoSEQ multiplex PCR. The sample lists about 160,000 clones, about 84% occurring once. Sequencing was done on a sample of PBMCs. Every receptor here comes from a man aged 50-60 years in good health and CMV-seropositive.

This sequence joins TRBV7-2 and TRBJ1-4; D is undetermined. The CDR3 covers 14 residues. Per the germline V gene, CDR1 is SGHTA and CDR2 is FQGNSA. V lost 0 bases and J lost 8, with 10 bases in between. The chain's CDR3 is CASSLAHGEEKLFF. DNA of the CDR3: TGTGCCAGCAGCTTAGCGCATGGGGAGGAAAAACTGTTTTTT.

The rearrangement uses TRBV27 and TRBJ2-6, with D possibly being TRBD1 (6 bases). From germline, CDR1 is MNHEY and CDR2 SMNVEV (reference sequence). The CDR3 spans 19 residues. Trimming removed 7 bases at V and 4 bases at J, with 26 bases between. CDR3 region: CASNPLSGDTGSGANVLTF. DNA for the CDR3: TGTGCCAGCAACCCCTTATCAGGGGACACCGGGTCCGGGGCCAACGTCCTGACTTTC.

The rearrangement joins TRBV5-1 to TRBJ2-5; possibly TRBD1 for D (5 bases). V lost 3 bases and J lost 5, with 8 bases in between. Germline CDR1 and CDR2: SGHRS and YFSETQ. This CDR3 has 12 residues. The CDR3 here is CASSSDSETQYF. In DNA form, the CDR3 reads TGCGCCAGCAGCTCAGACAGCGAGACCCAGTACTTC.

The chain uses TRBV6-5 and TRBJ2-2; weak D call: TRBD2 (6 bases). V lost 1 base, J lost 7 bases, and 13 bases lay in between. Germline V lookup: CDR1 MNHEY, CDR2 SVGAGI. CDR3 length: 15 amino acids. The CDR3, as DNA: TGTGCCAGCAGTTACTACGGAGGGCAAGGCGGGGAGCTGTTTTTT. Protein product: CASSYYGGQGGELFF.

The chain has TRBV28 and TRBJ2-7, with D perhaps TRBD1 (5 bases). V lost 3 bases to trimming and J lost 9 bases, with 12 bases between them. This CDR3 contains 12 residues. Per germline, CDR1 MDHEN and CDR2 SYDVKM. The CDR3 nucleotides are TGTGCCAGCAGTTTTTTGTCTGACAGGCAGTACTTC. Translating it yields CASSFLSDRQYF.

The chain carries TRBV10-3 and TRBJ2-7; maybe TRBD1 (6 bases). The CDR3 runs to 19 residues. V was pared by 0 bases and J by 2 bases, with 23 bases between. Germline-derived CDR1 and CDR2 are ENHRY and SYGVKD. CDR3 amino acids: CAISESTVKLGTTPYEQYF. In DNA, the CDR3 is TGTGCCATCAGTGAGTCAACCGTTAAACTGGGGACAACTCCCTACGAGCAGTACTTC.

The chain recombines TRBV28 with TRBJ1-5; D may be TRBD1 (5 bases). The ends were cut back, 10 bases at V and 3 bases at J, with 16 bases in the middle. The CDR3 loop spans 14 amino acids. Germline V gives CDR1 MDHEN, CDR2 SYDVKM. The CDR3 DNA follows: TGTGCCAACCGGCGGGGGGGAACCAATCAGCCCCAGCATTTT. Protein: CANRRGGTNQPQHF.

J is TRBJ1-2 and V is TRBV5-1; maybe TRBD1 (6 bases). CDR1 and CDR2 (germline): SGHRS, YFSETQ. Trimming shortened V by 2 bases and J by 0 bases, and 14 bases separated the two germline ends. The CDR3 is 16 residues long. The CDR3 region is CASSLGGPSPNYGYTF. CDR3 in DNA: TGCGCCAGCAGCTTAGGGGGTCCCTCCCCTAACTATGGCTACACCTTC.

The chain carries TRBV7-2 and TRBJ2-3, with 10 bases fitting TRBD2. Per germline, CDR1 SGHTA and CDR2 FQGNSA. Losses at the gene ends were 6 bases for V and 3 bases for J; bases not matched to a gene: 0. This CDR3 has 13 amino acids. The CDR3 loop reads CASRLAGTDTQYF. CDR3 DNA: TGTGCCAGCAGACTAGCGGGAACAGATACGCAGTATTTT. Full variable domain (outside the CDR3, taken from reference TRBV7-2 and TRBJ2-3): GAGVSQSPSNKVTEKGKDVELRCDPISGHTALYWYRQSLGQGLEFLIYFQGNSAPDKSGLPSDRFSAERTGGSVSTLTIQRTQQEDSAVYLCASRLAGTDTQYFGPGTRLTVL.